These 20 T cell receptor beta chains share one sample of origin, sequenced in a study of cytomegalovirus exposure and HLA in healthy donors. In the PCR, 60 Vbeta and 13 Jbeta primers were used. Profiling relied on immunoSEQ multiplex PCR, and the TCRdb table lists in-frame clones only, not all of them. The data show over 95,000 clones, roughly 76% seen once. Material for sequencing was PBMCs. The receptors shown here come from a man in his forties in good health and CMV-seronegative.

This clone came up once. This chain joins TRBV28 and TRBJ1-1; D is possibly TRBD1 (6 bases). CDR1 and CDR2 (germline): MDHEN, SYDVKM. The CDR3 loop spans 17 amino acids. The germline V and J ends were trimmed by 5 bases and 0 bases, with 19 bases remaining between them. The CDR3 spells CASSEPGQMFMNTEAFF. CDR3 sequence (DNA): TGTGCCAGCAGTGAACCGGGACAAATGTTCATGAACACTGAAGCTTTCTTT.

This clone was recorded only once. The CDR3 DNA reads TGCGCCAGCAGCTTGGCCACTGGACAGGGGGCTGGAGATACGCAGTATTTT. This codes for CASSLATGQGAGDTQYF. V gene TRBV5-1 combines with J gene TRBJ2-3; 11 bases agree with TRBD1. CDR3 size: 17 residues. The trim removed 0 bases at V and 5 bases at J, leaving 8 bases unmatched. Germline lookup yields CDR1 SGHRS and CDR2 YFSETQ.

The V call is TRBV6-5, the J call TRBJ1-5, with 9 bases lining up with TRBD1. Germline trimming cut 7 bases from V and 1 base from J; bases unmatched to any gene: 5. From germline, CDR1 is MNHEY and CDR2 SVGAGI. The length of the CDR3 is 15 residues. The chain's CDR3 is CASTAGQGSNQPQHF. CDR3 sequence (DNA): TGTGCCAGCACCGCGGGACAGGGAAGCAATCAGCCCCAGCATTTT.

The chain uses TRBV9 and TRBJ1-2; D is possibly TRBD1 (6 bases). CDR3 size: 15 residues. The V end was cut by 0 bases, the J end by 4 bases, with 13 bases between. Germline CDR1 is SGDLS and CDR2 is YYNGEE. CDR3 bases: TGTGCCAGCAGCGTAGTTGGGGGCGCCGGCTATGGCTACACCTTC. Protein product: CASSVVGGAGYGYTF. Based on the CDR3 plus reference TRBV9 and TRBJ1-2, the full variable domain is DSGVTQTPKHLITATGQRVTLRCSPRSGDLSVYWYQQSLDQGLQFLIQYYNGEERAKGNILERFSAQQFPDLHSELNLSSLELGDSALYFCASSVVGGAGYGYTFGSGTRLTVV.

The chain joins TRBV10-3 to TRBJ1-4; D gene unclear. Trimming cost V 1 base and J 0 bases, with 6 bases left between them. CDR1 is ENHRY and CDR2 is SYGVKD in the germline V gene. The CDR3 spans 15 residues. Written as DNA, the CDR3 is TGTGCCATCAGTGAGTACGGAGCAACTAATGAAAAACTGTTTTTT. Encoded protein: CAISEYGATNEKLFF.

This chain connects TRBV19 to TRBJ1-2; D is unclear. CDR3 length: 13 amino acids. The germline gives CDR1 LNHDA, CDR2 SQIVND (reference sequence). V lost 5 bases and J 4 bases, leaving 11 bases between the germline ends. CDR3 residues: CASSPRRGYGYTF. The CDR3 nucleotides read TGTGCCAGTAGTCCACGACGGGGCTATGGCTACACCTTC.

The table lists this clone with a few counts. This chain joins TRBV6-5 and TRBJ1-2; D is possibly TRBD1 (6 bases). The germline V and J ends were trimmed by 4 bases and 4 bases, with 7 bases remaining between them. CDR1 is MNHEY and CDR2 is SVGAGI in the germline V gene. CDR3 size: 12 residues. The CDR3 loop reads CASSLQGYGYTF. In DNA, the CDR3 is TGTGCCAGCAGTTTACAGGGCTATGGCTACACCTTC.

The chain joins TRBV5-5 to TRBJ1-2; a weak D match, TRBD1 (5 bases). CDR1 SGHKS and CDR2 YYEKEE come from the germline V gene (reference sequence). Trimming left V 4 bases short and J 5 bases short, with 12 bases between. This CDR3 is 13 amino acids long. DNA of the CDR3: TGTGCCAGCAGCAGCGATCCAGGGTATGGCTACACCTTC. This sequence encodes CASSSDPGYGYTF.

This chain joins TRBV18 and TRBJ2-7, with D perhaps TRBD1 (6 bases). The length of the CDR3 is 16 residues. With 4 bases removed from V and 5 bases from J, the gap between germline ends came to 21 bases. Germline CDR1 and CDR2: KGHSH and LQKENI. CDR3 sequence (DNA): TGTGCCAGCTCACAAGGTCCACGACAGGTGATCCACGAGCAGTACTTC. Translating gives CASSQGPRQVIHEQYF.

The chain carries TRBV9 and TRBJ2-3, with D maybe TRBD2 (5 bases). Deletions cut 4 bases from V and 0 bases from J, with 12 bases between. The germline V gene has CDR1 SGDLS and CDR2 YYNGEE. CDR3 size: 15 residues. In DNA form, the CDR3 reads TGTGCCAGCAGCTCCCTAGCAGAGAGCACAGATACGCAGTATTTT. This codes for CASSSLAESTDTQYF.

Note on this clone: One end of the junction fails to match germline, which may point to a read error. CDR3 DNA sequence: TGTTCCAGCAGCTTACATCGCGGGAGGAGCTACAATGAGCAGTTCTTC. Its protein product is CSSSLHRGRSYNEQFF. The gene calls are TRBV7-9 and TRBJ2-1, with 8 bases that match TRBD2. This CDR3 has 16 residues. Germline V CDR1 and CDR2: SEHNR, FQNEAQ (reference sequence). Full variable domain (remainder filled in from reference TRBV7-9 and TRBJ2-1): DTGVSQNPRHKITKRGQNVTFRCDPISEHNRLYWYRQTLGQGPEFLTYFQNEAQLEKSRLLSDRFSAERPKGSFSTLEIQRTEQGDSAMYLCSSSLHRGRSYNEQFFGPGTRLTVL.

The CDR3 DNA is TGTGCCAGCAGCGGTCAGGGTGGGGACTATGGCTACACCTTC. It is translated as CASSGQGGDYGYTF. This chain joins TRBV7-2 and TRBJ1-2; perhaps TRBD1 as D (5 bases). Trimming took 5 bases from V and 3 from J, leaving 13 bases between them. CDR3 length equals 14 residues. Germline V gene lookup returns CDR1 SGHTA and CDR2 FQGNSA. Full variable domain (outside the CDR3, taken from reference TRBV7-2 and TRBJ1-2): GAGVSQSPSNKVTEKGKDVELRCDPISGHTALYWYRQSLGQGLEFLIYFQGNSAPDKSGLPSDRFSAERTGGSVSTLTIQRTQQEDSAVYLCASSGQGGDYGYTFGSGTRLTVV.

The genes are TRBV5-8 and TRBJ1-5; TRBD1 might be the D (5 bases). V lost 1 base and J 5 bases, leaving 10 bases between the germline ends. From germline, CDR1 is SGHTS and CDR2 YDEGEE. The CDR3 spans 14 residues. The CDR3 here is CASSLWGGDQPQHF. DNA for the CDR3: TGTGCCAGCAGCTTGTGGGGGGGAGATCAGCCCCAGCATTTT. Complete variable domain (other parts from reference TRBV5-8 and TRBJ1-5): EAGVTQSPTHLIKTRGQQATLRCSPISGHTSVYWYQQALGLGLQFLLWYDEGEERNRGNFPPRFSGRQFPNYSSELNVNALELEDSALYLCASSLWGGDQPQHFGDGTRLSIL.

The J gene is TRBJ1-2, the V gene TRBV5-4; possible D gene TRBD1, 6 bases. Germline CDR1 SGHNT, CDR2 YYREEE (reference sequence). The CDR3 has 15 amino acids. V lost 4 bases and J lost 0, with 13 bases in between. DNA of the CDR3: TGTGCCAGCAGCCCGACGGGACAATCTAACTATGGCTACACCTTC. Protein product: CASSPTGQSNYGYTF.

A word on this clone: In the same sample, other DNA sequences code for this CDR3. The chain couples TRBV7-9 to TRBJ1-2; no definite D call. The V and J ends lost 5 bases and 8 bases respectively, with 12 bases between them. The CDR3 covers 12 residues. Germline V gene data show CDR1 as SEHNR and CDR2 as FQNEAQ (reference sequence). CDR3 coding DNA: TGTGCCAGCAGCGGCAGCCCAGGCGGCTACACCTTC. Amino acids: CASSGSPGGYTF.

Points on this clone: The same CDR3 also results from other DNA sequences found in this sample. The chain employs TRBV5-1 and TRBJ2-7; 11 nucleotides match TRBD2. V lost 3 bases, J lost 4 bases, and 0 bases stayed unmatched. This CDR3 has 13 amino acids. CDR1 and CDR2 (germline): SGHRS, YFSETQ. The CDR3 spells CASSWTSGYEQYF. For the CDR3, the DNA is TGCGCCAGCAGCTGGACTAGCGGGTACGAGCAGTACTTC.

The V gene is TRBV4-1, the J gene TRBJ1-2; D might be TRBD1 (6 bases). Germline CDR1 and CDR2: MGHRA and YSYEKL. The CDR3 has 14 residues. Trimming removed 3 bases from V and 3 bases from J, with 11 bases in between. CDR3 coding DNA: TGCGCCAGCAGCCAGCAGGGGAAATACTATGGCTACACCTTC. It specifies CASSQQGKYYGYTF.

The chain has TRBV7-2 and TRBJ2-7; 8 nucleotides match TRBD1. The V gene end was trimmed by 5 bases and the J gene end by 3 bases; junction bases not matched to a gene: 9. Germline-derived CDR1 and CDR2 are SGHTA and FQGNSA. The CDR3 has 15 amino acids. Here the CDR3 reads CASSLRQGLDYEQYF. The CDR3 DNA reads TGTGCCAGCAGCCTAAGACAGGGGTTGGACTACGAGCAGTACTTC. The full variable domain, its missing parts supplied by reference TRBV7-2 and TRBJ2-7, is GAGVSQSPSNKVTEKGKDVELRCDPISGHTALYWYRQSLGQGLEFLIYFQGNSAPDKSGLPSDRFSAERTGGSVSTLTIQRTQQEDSAVYLCASSLRQGLDYEQYFGPGTRLTVT.

This clone showed up just a few times. Mismatch with germline at one junction end may stem from a read error. The chain combines TRBV7-9 with TRBJ2-7; TRBD2 might be the D (6 bases). The V gene's germline CDR1 is SEHNR and CDR2 FQNEAQ (reference sequence). This CDR3 has 14 amino acids. CDR3 DNA: TGTTCCAGCAGCTTAATGCGGGATTCCTACGAGCAGTACTTC. Its translation is CSSSLMRDSYEQYF.

This chain links TRBV7-9 with TRBJ2-1; 7 bases map to TRBD2. The CDR3 length is 12 residues. Germline CDR1 SEHNR, CDR2 FQNEAQ (reference sequence). V lost 5 bases, J lost 15 bases, and 10 bases stayed unmatched. CDR3 DNA: TGTGCCAGCAGCCCAAGACTAGCAGGTTGGTTCTTC. This sequence encodes CASSPRLAGWFF.